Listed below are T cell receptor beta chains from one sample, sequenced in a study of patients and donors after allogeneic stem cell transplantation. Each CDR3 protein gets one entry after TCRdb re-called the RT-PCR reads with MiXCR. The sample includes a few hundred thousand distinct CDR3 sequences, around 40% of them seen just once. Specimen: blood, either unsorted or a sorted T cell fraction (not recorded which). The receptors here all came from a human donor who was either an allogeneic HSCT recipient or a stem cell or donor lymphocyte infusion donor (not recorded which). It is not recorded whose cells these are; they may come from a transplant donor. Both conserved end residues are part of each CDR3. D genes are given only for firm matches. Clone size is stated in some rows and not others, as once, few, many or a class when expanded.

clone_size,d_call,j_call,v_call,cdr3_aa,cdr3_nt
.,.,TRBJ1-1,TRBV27,CASSRQTGRGEAFF,TGTGCCAGCAGTCGTCAAACAGGGCGGGGCGAAGCTTTCTTT
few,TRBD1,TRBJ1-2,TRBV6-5,CASRAGTVGYTF,TGTGCCAGCAGAGCCGGGACAGTTGGCTACACCTTC
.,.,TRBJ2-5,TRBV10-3,CAISESIQGYGETQYF,TGTGCCATCAGTGAGTCGATCCAGGGATATGGGGAGACCCAGTACTTC
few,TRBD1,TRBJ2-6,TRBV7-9,CASSTAIGTGGLANVLTF,TGTGCCAGCAGCACGGCTATCGGGACAGGTGGACTGGCCAACGTCCTGACTTTC
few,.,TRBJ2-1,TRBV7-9,CASSSPLGVYNEQFF,TGTGCCAGCAGCTCCCCTCTGGGGGTATACAATGAGCAGTTCTTC
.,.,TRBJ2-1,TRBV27,CASSTSTVSSYNEQFF,TGTGCCAGCAGTACCTCGACTGTGAGCTCCTACAATGAGCAGTTCTTC
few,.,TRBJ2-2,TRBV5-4,CASSLRENTGELFF,TGTGCCAGCAGCTTGCGGGAGAACACCGGGGAGCTGTTTTTT
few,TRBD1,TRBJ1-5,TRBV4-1,CASSRTGGVRPQHF,TGCGCCAGCAGCCGCACAGGGGGAGTGCGGCCCCAGCATTTT
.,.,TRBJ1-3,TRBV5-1,CASSLAGGLSGNTIYF,TGCGCCAGCAGCTTGGCGGGTGGACTCTCTGGAAACACCATATATTTT
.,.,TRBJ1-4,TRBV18,CASSPRTSEKLFF,TGTGCCAGCTCACCCCGGACTAGTGAAAAACTGTTTTTT